The 12 T cell receptor beta chains presented below share a single source sample, sequenced in a study of shared clonotypes between healthy human individuals. CD8 cells regarded as naive lacked CD45RO, were positively chosen for CCR7, and omitted terminally differentiated effector memory CD45RA+ cells. The protocol was immunoSEQ multiplex PCR, while the TCRdb copy is restricted to in-frame clones and leaves out a portion. This sample has about 1,900,000 clones; just under 95% occur once, and the top ten carry 1.2%. Material for sequencing was naive CD8+ T cells sorted from blood. These receptors were taken from a man between 18 and 35 years old in good health.

This chain connects TRBV9 to TRBJ2-2, with 7 bases lining up with TRBD2. The CDR3 totals 15 residues. Trimming at V came to 0 bases and at J to 8 bases, leaving 7 bases not matched to a gene. Germline V gene sequence: CDR1 SGDLS, CDR2 YYNGEE. CDR3: CASSVVGTTLGELFF. The CDR3 DNA sequence: TGTGCCAGCAGCGTAGTGGGGACTACATTGGGGGAGCTGTTTTTT.

The J gene is TRBJ2-7, the V gene TRBV7-8; TRBD1 matches 7 bases. Germline V gene lookup returns CDR1 SGHVS and CDR2 FQNEAQ. J was trimmed by 3 bases and V by 1 base; bases with no gene match: 6. The CDR3 extends over 15 amino acids. CDR3 sequence reads: CASSLGDSLSYEQYF. CDR3 in DNA: TGTGCCAGCAGCTTAGGGGACAGCCTTAGCTACGAGCAGTACTTC.

The rearrangement joins TRBV28 to TRBJ1-5, with TRBD1 identical over 7 bases. V dropped 1 base and J dropped 3; count of bases not matched to a gene: 12. CDR3 length: 18 residues. The germline gives CDR1 MDHEN, CDR2 SYDVKM. CDR3 DNA sequence: TGTGCCAGCAGTTTATATGAGGGGGCGAATCTTTACAATCAGCCCCAGCATTTT. As protein: CASSLYEGANLYNQPQHF.

The chain joins TRBV6-1 to TRBJ2-3; D is unclear. V lost 3 bases to trimming and J lost 5 bases, with 15 bases between them. The CDR3 loop spans 15 amino acids. The germline gives CDR1 MNHNS, CDR2 SASEGT. The CDR3: CASSDRHVTGDTQYF. CDR3 in DNA: TGTGCCAGCAGTGATCGGCACGTAACCGGAGATACGCAGTATTTT.

The chain combines TRBV27 with TRBJ2-5; TRBD2 agrees at 12 bases. This CDR3 has 17 residues. With 5 bases clipped from V and 0 bases from J, the junction kept 7 bases outside the gene matches. CDR1 is MNHEY, CDR2 SMNVEV, per germline (reference sequence). The CDR3 DNA is TGTGCCAGCAGTCTCCTGGGGACTAGCGGGTACCAAGAGACCCAGTACTTC. Amino acids: CASSLLGTSGYQETQYF.

CDR3 bases: TGTGCCAGCAGCCGCCCCCCGACAGGTGTACTCTACAATGAGCAGTTCTTC. Encoded protein: CASSRPPTGVLYNEQFF. This sequence joins TRBV14 and TRBJ2-1, with D possibly matching TRBD1 (6 bases). Trimming cost V 4 bases and J 3 bases, with 19 bases left between them. The CDR3 consists of 17 residues. Germline loops: CDR1 SGHDN, CDR2 FVKESK.

This chain uses TRBV19 with TRBJ1-5, with TRBD1 matching over 7 bases. The CDR3 consists of 15 residues. J lost 3 bases, V lost 6 bases, and 8 bases had no gene match. Germline loops: CDR1 LNHDA, CDR2 SQIVND (reference sequence). The CDR3 region has the DNA TGTGCCAGTAGCCCCTCGACAGGGAACAATCAGCCCCAGCATTTT. This codes for CASSPSTGNNQPQHF.

This rearrangement joins TRBV2 to TRBJ2-7; a weak D match, TRBD1 (5 bases). The germline V and J ends were trimmed by 6 bases and 0 bases, with 9 bases remaining between them. CDR1 is SNHLY and CDR2 is FYNNEI in the germline V gene. The CDR3 consists of 13 residues. CDR3 coding DNA: TGTGCCAGCAGGAACAGGAGCTCCTACGAGCAGTACTTC. This gives the protein CASRNRSSYEQYF.

The chain recombines TRBV19 with TRBJ1-2; maybe TRBD1 (6 bases). In germline, CDR1 is LNHDA, CDR2 SQIVND (reference sequence). CDR3 size: 14 residues. Trimming took off 5 bases at V and 6 bases at J, with 16 bases between the two ends. The CDR3 DNA follows: TGTGCCAGTAGTTCAACCCGAACAGGGAATGGCTACACCTTC. This codes for CASSSTRTGNGYTF.

The genes are TRBV7-9 and TRBJ1-1; D is possibly TRBD1 (6 bases). Per the germline V gene, CDR1 is SEHNR and CDR2 is FQNEAQ (reference sequence). The CDR3 runs to 15 residues. V was clipped by 4 bases and J by 1 base, with 13 bases between them. In DNA, the CDR3 is TGTGCCAGCAGCTGGCCTTTGGACAGGAACACTGAAGCTTTCTTT. This translates into CASSWPLDRNTEAFF.

The chain is built from TRBV11-2 and TRBJ2-7, with D perhaps TRBD1 (6 bases). Between the trimmed V and J ends, which lost 2 bases and 2 bases, there was a span of 13 bases. Looked up from germline, CDR1 is SGHAT and CDR2 is FQNNGV. This CDR3 is built from 15 residues. The CDR3 loop is CASSLRSGQTYEQYF. The CDR3 nucleotides read TGTGCCAGCAGCTTACGGTCTGGACAGACCTACGAGCAGTACTTC.

The chain couples TRBV11-3 to TRBJ1-5, with TRBD1 as a possible D gene (6 bases). The CDR3 has 15 amino acids. Per the germline V gene, CDR1 is SGHNT and CDR2 is YENEEA. The V end lost 5 bases, the J end lost 5 bases, and 16 bases lay between the germline ends. CDR3 protein: CASSQWTGAHQPQHF. DNA of the CDR3: TGTGCCAGCAGCCAGTGGACGGGGGCGCATCAGCCCCAGCATTTT.